This passage covers 18 T cell receptor beta chains from one sample sequenced in a study of ipilimumab plus nivolumab after autologous stem cell transplantation. Some clones are missing from TCRdb's copy, which holds only in-frame ones; the method was immunoSEQ multiplex PCR. The profile shows approximately 84,000 clones, under 85% of them singletons. Sequenced here: PBMCs, sampled in a trial of ipilimumab plus nivolumab as post-transplant consolidation. The receptors here all came from a male donor with diffuse large B-cell lymphoma.

J is TRBJ2-5 and V is TRBV2; 11 positions agree with TRBD2. Germline CDR1 SNHLY, CDR2 FYNNEI. V gave up 0 bases and J gave up 2 bases; unmatched junction bases: 2. The CDR3 runs 16 residues. This CDR3 is CASSEALAGGQETQYF. The CDR3, as DNA: TGTGCCAGCAGTGAAGCGCTAGCGGGGGGACAAGAGACCCAGTACTTC.

This chain joins TRBV7-2 and TRBJ2-7; 9 nucleotides agree with TRBD2. V was clipped by 5 bases and J by 6 bases; unmatched bases: 11. Germline CDR1 SGHTA, CDR2 FQGNSA. The CDR3 length is 15 residues. The DNA of the CDR3 is TGTGCCAGCAGCCCTGAAGCGGGGGGACTTCTCGAGCAGTACTTC. It is translated as CASSPEAGGLLEQYF.

J is TRBJ1-1 and V is TRBV5-4; D not resolved. V was pared by 6 bases and J by 8 bases, with 20 bases between. The germline gives CDR1 SGHNT, CDR2 YYREEE (reference sequence). The length of the CDR3 is 14 residues. CDR3 loop: CASKSGFSNSEAFF. The CDR3 coding sequence is TGTGCCAGCAAGTCAGGTTTTTCAAACTCCGAAGCTTTCTTT. The whole variable domain, filled in from reference TRBV5-4 and TRBJ1-1, reads ETGVTQSPTHLIKTRGQQVTLRCSSQSGHNTVSWYQQALGQGPQFIFQYYREEENGRGNFPPRFSGLQFPNYSSELNVNALELDDSALYLCASKSGFSNSEAFFGQGTRLTVV.

V gene TRBV11-2 combines with J gene TRBJ2-5; D may be TRBD1 (6 bases). There are 14 residues in the CDR3. The germline V gene has CDR1 SGHAT and CDR2 FQNNGV. The germline V and J ends were trimmed by 6 bases and 5 bases, with 16 bases remaining between them. CDR3 in amino acids: CASSHLQGQETQYF. CDR3 DNA: TGTGCCAGCAGTCACTTACAGGGCCAGGAGACCCAGTACTTC. Full variable domain (remainder filled in from reference TRBV11-2 and TRBJ2-5): EAGVAQSPRYKIIEKRQSVAFWCNPISGHATLYWYQQILGQGPKLLIQFQNNGVVDDSQLPKDRFSAERLKGVDSTLKIQPAKLEDSAVYLCASSHLQGQETQYFGPGTRLLVL.

This chain connects TRBV4-1 to TRBJ1-3; no definite D call. V shed 4 bases and J shed 2 bases, with 18 bases lying between them. The CDR3 totals 17 residues. Germline V gene lookup returns CDR1 MGHRA and CDR2 YSYEKL. CDR3 sequence reads: CASSPNPGKMAGNTIYF. CDR3 in DNA: TGCGCCAGCAGCCCTAACCCGGGGAAAATGGCTGGAAACACCATATATTTT.

The DNA for the CDR3 is TGTGCCAGCAGTTCGACTCCCCGCACAGGGAGTGAGCAGTTCTTC. It is translated as CASSSTPRTGSEQFF. The J gene is TRBJ2-1, the V gene TRBV27, with D possibly being TRBD1 (6 bases). V lost 4 bases to trimming and J lost 9 bases, with 19 bases between them. CDR3 size: 15 residues. Germline loops: CDR1 MNHEY, CDR2 SMNVEV (reference sequence).

This rearrangement joins TRBV2 to TRBJ2-7, with 7 bases identical to TRBD2. Germline CDR1 reads SNHLY; CDR2 reads FYNNEI. The V gene end was trimmed by 8 bases and the J gene end by 5 bases; junction bases not matched to a gene: 9. The CDR3 spans 13 residues. For the CDR3, the DNA is TGTGCCAGCCAACGCGGGGGAGTTGACGAGCAGTACTTC. Its translation is CASQRGGVDEQYF.

This clone was seen once. The chain uses TRBV7-3 and TRBJ2-1; D is uncertain. Germline CDR1 reads SGHTA; CDR2 reads FQGTGA. The CDR3 sequence is 14 residues long. Trimming cost V 6 bases and J 1 base, with 10 bases left between them. CDR3 amino acids: CASSSDASYNEQFF. In DNA form, the CDR3 reads TGTGCCAGCAGTTCAGACGCGTCCTACAATGAGCAGTTCTTC. The variable domain in full, with the rest retrieved from reference TRBV7-3 and TRBJ2-1, is GAGVSQTPSNKVTEKGKYVELRCDPISGHTALYWYRQSLGQGPEFLIYFQGTGAADDSGLPNDRFFAVRPEGSVSTLKIQRTERGDSAVYLCASSSDASYNEQFFGPGTRLTVL.

The rearrangement joins TRBV19 to TRBJ2-3, with D maybe TRBD2 (6 bases). The CDR3 runs 15 residues. CDR1 LNHDA and CDR2 SQIVND come from the germline V gene (reference sequence). Between the trimmed V and J ends, which lost 5 bases and 8 bases, there was a span of 20 bases. The CDR3 spells CASSPPGTPTGTQYF. CDR3 nucleotide sequence: TGTGCCAGTAGTCCCCCCGGGACTCCCACTGGTACGCAGTATTTT.

The rearrangement joins TRBV5-6 to TRBJ1-1; D may be TRBD1 (6 bases). There are 14 residues in the CDR3. In germline, CDR1 is SGHDT, CDR2 YYEEEE. The ends were cut back, 0 bases at V and 4 bases at J, with 10 bases in the middle. CDR3 amino acids: CASSLGQGTTEAFF. CDR3 sequence (DNA): TGTGCCAGCAGCTTGGGTCAGGGGACCACTGAAGCTTTCTTT.

The chain combines TRBV28 with TRBJ1-4; D gene unclear. The CDR3 consists of 13 residues. Per the germline V gene, CDR1 is MDHEN and CDR2 is SYDVKM. The CDR3 sequence is CASGETTNEKLFF. DNA for the CDR3: TGTGCGAGCGGGGAAACAACTAATGAAAAACTGTTTTTT.

The chain links TRBV6-1 to TRBJ2-7; 8 nucleotides match TRBD2. In germline, CDR1 is MNHNS, CDR2 SASEGT. The length of the CDR3 is 15 residues. V shed 8 bases, J shed 0 bases, and the junction held 9 bases outside the gene matches. The CDR3 region is CASLAGSPRSYEQYF. In nucleotides, the CDR3 is TGTGCCAGCCTAGCGGGTAGCCCCCGCTCCTACGAGCAGTACTTC.

The genes are TRBV7-8 and TRBJ1-2; tentative D call: TRBD1 (5 bases). The CDR3 sequence is 15 residues long. The germline CDR1 and CDR2 sequences are SGHVS and FQNEAQ. The V and J ends lost 1 base and 5 bases respectively, with 14 bases between them. This CDR3 is CASSLGSRASYGYTF. CDR3 DNA: TGTGCCAGCAGCTTAGGCTCCAGGGCTAGTTATGGCTACACCTTC.

The V and J genes are TRBV5-1 and TRBJ1-5; perhaps TRBD1 as D (6 bases). Germline V CDR1 and CDR2: SGHRS, YFSETQ. V was shortened by 0 bases and J by 0 bases, with 13 bases between the two germline ends. The CDR3 is 17 residues long. CDR3 bases: TGCGCCAGCAGCTTGGGCGTCACAGGGACTAGCAATCAGCCCCAGCATTTT. It codes for CASSLGVTGTSNQPQHF.

V and J are TRBV9 and TRBJ2-3; TRBD1 matches at 9 bases. Unmatched junction bases numbered 6, after V lost 0 bases and J lost 4 bases. This CDR3 spans 16 amino acids. Per germline, CDR1 SGDLS and CDR2 YYNGEE. DNA of the CDR3: TGTGCCAGCAGCGTAGGGACAGGGGTAAGGGCAGATACGCAGTATTTT. Translating gives CASSVGTGVRADTQYF.

The rearrangement joins TRBV7-2 to TRBJ2-1, with 12 positions matching TRBD2. Trimming cost V 4 bases and J 4 bases; bases outside gene matches: 5. Germline CDR1 is SGHTA and CDR2 is FQGNSA. The CDR3 is 16 amino acids. The CDR3 here is CASSSGTSGLYNEQFF. DNA of the CDR3: TGTGCCAGCAGCTCGGGGACTAGCGGGTTGTACAATGAGCAGTTCTTC.

The chain couples TRBV5-4 to TRBJ1-2; D possibly corresponds to TRBD1 (5 bases). The CDR3 sequence is 11 residues long. Germline values: CDR1 SGHNT, CDR2 YYREEE (reference sequence). V was clipped by 4 bases and J by 8 bases, with 9 bases between them. In DNA, the CDR3 is TGTGCCAGCAGCCGCGGGGGAGGCTACACCTTC. Its translation is CASSRGGGYTF.

This clone was seen more than once but under ten times. V usage is TRBV7-9 and J usage is TRBJ1-1; D is perhaps TRBD1 (5 bases). Germline V gene data show CDR1 as SEHNR and CDR2 as FQNEAQ (reference sequence). V lost 8 bases to trimming and J lost 4 bases, with 8 bases between them. The CDR3 covers 11 residues. The CDR3 bases are TGTGCCAGCGAGGGGATCACTGAAGCTTTCTTT. It translates to CASEGITEAFF.